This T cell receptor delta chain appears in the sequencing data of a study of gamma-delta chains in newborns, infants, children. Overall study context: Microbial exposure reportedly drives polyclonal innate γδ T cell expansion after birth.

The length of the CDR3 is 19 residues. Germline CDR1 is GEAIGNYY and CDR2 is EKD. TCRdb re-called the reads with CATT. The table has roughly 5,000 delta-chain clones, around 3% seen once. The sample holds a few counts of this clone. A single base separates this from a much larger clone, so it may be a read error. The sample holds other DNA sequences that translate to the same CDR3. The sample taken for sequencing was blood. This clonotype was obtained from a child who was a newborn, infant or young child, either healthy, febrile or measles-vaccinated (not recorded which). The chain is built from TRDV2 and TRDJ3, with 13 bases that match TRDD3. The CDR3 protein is CACDKVLGDTRWDTRQMFF. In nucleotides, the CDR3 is TGCGCCTGTGACAAAGTACTGGGGGATACGAGATGGGACACCCGACAGATGTTTTTC.